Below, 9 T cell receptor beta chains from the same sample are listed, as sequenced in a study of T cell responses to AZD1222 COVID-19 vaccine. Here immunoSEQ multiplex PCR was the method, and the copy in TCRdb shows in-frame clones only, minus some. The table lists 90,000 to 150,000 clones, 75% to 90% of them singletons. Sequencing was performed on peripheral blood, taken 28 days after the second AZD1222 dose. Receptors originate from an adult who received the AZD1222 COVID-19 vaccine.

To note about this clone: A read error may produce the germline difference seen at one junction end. CDR3 sequence reads: CTSSHLASAAVYF. The CDR3, as DNA: TGTACCAGCAGCCATCTCGCCTCAGCCGCAGTATACTTC. V usage is TRBV14 and J usage is TRBJ2-7; D is uncertain. Germline V lookup: CDR1 SGHDN, CDR2 FVKESK. The CDR3 is made up of 13 amino acids.

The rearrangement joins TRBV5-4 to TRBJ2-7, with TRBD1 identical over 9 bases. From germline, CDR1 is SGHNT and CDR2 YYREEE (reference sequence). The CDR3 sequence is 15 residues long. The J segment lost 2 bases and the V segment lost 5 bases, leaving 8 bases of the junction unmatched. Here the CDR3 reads CASSAPGQGTYEQYF. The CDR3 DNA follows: TGTGCCAGCAGTGCCCCGGGACAGGGTACCTACGAGCAGTACTTC.

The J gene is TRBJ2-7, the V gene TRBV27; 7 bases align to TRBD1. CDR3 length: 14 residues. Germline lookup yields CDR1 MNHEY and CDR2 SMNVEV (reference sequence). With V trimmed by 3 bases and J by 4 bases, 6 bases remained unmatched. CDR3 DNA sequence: TGTGCCAGCAGTTTGGACAGGTCGCGGTACGAGCAGTACTTC. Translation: CASSLDRSRYEQYF.

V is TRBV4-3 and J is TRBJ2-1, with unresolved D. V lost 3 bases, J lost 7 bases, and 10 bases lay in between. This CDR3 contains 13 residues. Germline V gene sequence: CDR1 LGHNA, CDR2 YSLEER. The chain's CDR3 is CASSHLISNEQFF. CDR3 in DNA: TGCGCCAGCAGCCACCTCATTTCGAATGAGCAGTTCTTC.

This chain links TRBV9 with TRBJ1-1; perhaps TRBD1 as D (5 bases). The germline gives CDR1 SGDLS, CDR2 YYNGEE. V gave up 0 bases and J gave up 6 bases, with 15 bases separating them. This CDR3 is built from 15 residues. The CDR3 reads CASSVGGQLGAEAFF. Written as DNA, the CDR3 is TGTGCCAGCAGCGTAGGAGGACAACTCGGCGCTGAAGCTTTCTTT. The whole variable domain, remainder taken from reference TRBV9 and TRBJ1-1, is DSGVTQTPKHLITATGQRVTLRCSPRSGDLSVYWYQQSLDQGLQFLIQYYNGEERAKGNILERFSAQQFPDLHSELNLSSLELGDSALYFCASSVGGQLGAEAFFGQGTRLTVV.

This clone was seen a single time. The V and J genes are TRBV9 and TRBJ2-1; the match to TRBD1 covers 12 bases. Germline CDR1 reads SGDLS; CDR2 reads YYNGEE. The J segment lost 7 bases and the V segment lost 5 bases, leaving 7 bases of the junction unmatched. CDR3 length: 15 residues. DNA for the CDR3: TGTGCCAGCAGGCCGGGACAGGGGGCGCGTAATGAGCAGTTCTTC. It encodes CASRPGQGARNEQFF. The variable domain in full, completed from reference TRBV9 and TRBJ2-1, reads DSGVTQTPKHLITATGQRVTLRCSPRSGDLSVYWYQQSLDQGLQFLIQYYNGEERAKGNILERFSAQQFPDLHSELNLSSLELGDSALYFCASRPGQGARNEQFFGPGTRLTVL.

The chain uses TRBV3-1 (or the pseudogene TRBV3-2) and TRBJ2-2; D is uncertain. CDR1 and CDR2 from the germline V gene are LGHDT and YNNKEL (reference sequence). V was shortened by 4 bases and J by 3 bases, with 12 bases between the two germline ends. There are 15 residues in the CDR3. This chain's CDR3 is CASSLLGPDTGELFF. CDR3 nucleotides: TGTGCCAGCAGCCTCCTCGGTCCAGACACCGGGGAGCTGTTTTTT.

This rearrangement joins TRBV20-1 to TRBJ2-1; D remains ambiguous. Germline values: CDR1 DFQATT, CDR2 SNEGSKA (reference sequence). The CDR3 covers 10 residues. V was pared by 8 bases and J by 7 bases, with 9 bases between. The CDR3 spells CSPTENEQFF. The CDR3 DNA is TGCAGTCCTACGGAGAATGAGCAGTTCTTC.

CDR3 sequence (DNA): TGTGCCAGCACCAAACTAGCGGGAGGTACTGAGGAGCAGTACTTC. This translates into CASTKLAGGTEEQYF. The rearrangement uses TRBV27 and TRBJ2-7, with 12 nucleotides matching TRBD2. V was clipped by 7 bases and J by 7 bases; unmatched bases: 11. Germline-derived CDR1 and CDR2 are MNHEY and SMNVEV (reference sequence). The CDR3 spans 15 residues.